One sample yielded the 8 T cell receptor beta chains listed below, sequenced in a study of blood T cell repertoires in COVID-19 (TCRdb year 2020). The protocol used for the library was the immunoSEQ multiplex PCR assay. The immuneACCESS repertoire file appears here via TCRdb, limited to in-frame rearrangements. These files lack a portion of the clones; in checked studies, under half of the deficit traces to unresolved V genes, and the cause of the others is not known. The sample table lists a few hundred thousand clones, around four fifths of them with a count of one. The leading ten clones occupy over 4.5% of the sample. Sequenced input: PBMCs or T cells enriched from blood (not recorded which). The source of these receptors is a woman aged 45-60 years who had recovered from COVID-19.

The chain couples TRBV30 to TRBJ2-7; maybe TRBD2 (6 bases). The CDR3 is 12 amino acids. Trimming took 1 base from V and 4 from J, leaving 8 bases between them. Germline values: CDR1 GTSNPN, CDR2 SVGIG (reference sequence). Here the CDR3 reads CAWSAREYEQYF. As DNA, the CDR3 is TGTGCCTGGAGTGCCCGGGAGTACGAGCAGTACTTC.

The chain carries TRBV10-3 and TRBJ1-1; 9 bases line up with TRBD1. The V segment lost 8 bases and the J segment 5 bases; nucleotides outside the gene matches: 6. This CDR3 contains 13 residues. The germline CDR1 and CDR2 sequences are ENHRY and SYGVKD. The chain's CDR3 is CAIGTGRGTEAFF. Here the CDR3 DNA reads TGTGCCATCGGGACAGGGCGGGGAACTGAAGCTTTCTTT.

This rearrangement joins TRBV25-1 to TRBJ2-1, with 8 nucleotides matching TRBD1. Germline V gene lookup returns CDR1 MGHDK and CDR2 SYGVNS. This CDR3 spans 14 amino acids. V was clipped by 0 bases and J by 6 bases; unmatched bases: 1. Here the CDR3 reads CASSEYGTGNEQFF. The CDR3, as DNA: TGTGCCAGCAGTGAATACGGGACAGGCAATGAGCAGTTCTTC.

The chain has TRBV19 and TRBJ2-1; D unclear. The CDR3 contains 12 residues. CDR1 and CDR2 from the germline V gene are LNHDA and SQIVND (reference sequence). Trimming took 3 bases from V and 10 from J, leaving 10 bases between them. CDR3 sequence reads: CASSIGAWEQFF. CDR3 DNA: TGTGCCAGTAGTATTGGAGCCTGGGAGCAGTTCTTC.

This clone was found once. This rearrangement joins TRBV14 to TRBJ1-6, with 7 bases fitting TRBD1. Germline V gene sequence: CDR1 SGHDN, CDR2 FVKESK. The CDR3 is 15 residues long. After removal of 5 bases from V and 6 bases from J, the junction contained 7 bases not matched to a gene. The chain's CDR3 is CASSAKGTANSPLHF. The DNA of the CDR3 is TGTGCCAGCAGCGCAAAAGGGACAGCTAATTCACCCCTCCACTTT.

The V gene is TRBV6-2 or TRBV6-3, the J gene TRBJ1-2; tentative D call: TRBD1 (6 bases). The V gene's germline CDR1 is MNHEY and CDR2 SVGEGT. There are 12 residues in the CDR3. Trimming left V 6 bases short and J 7 bases short, with 12 bases between. CDR3 nucleotides: TGTGCCAGCAGCCTCGGGGGGGCTGGCTACACCTTC. Translating gives CASSLGGAGYTF.

Only one count was recorded for this clone. The chain joins TRBV11-2 to TRBJ2-7; D perhaps matches TRBD2 (6 bases). The germline gives CDR1 SGHAT, CDR2 FQNNGV. Trimming cost V 5 bases and J 0 bases, with 20 bases left between them. CDR3 length: 17 residues. The CDR3 reads CASSDFFSEGGSYEQYF. The CDR3 bases are TGTGCCAGCAGCGATTTCTTTTCTGAGGGAGGCTCCTACGAGCAGTACTTC. Filled out from reference TRBV11-2 and TRBJ2-7, the complete variable domain reads EAGVAQSPRYKIIEKRQSVAFWCNPISGHATLYWYQQILGQGPKLLIQFQNNGVVDDSQLPKDRFSAERLKGVDSTLKIQPAKLEDSAVYLCASSDFFSEGGSYEQYFGPGTRLTVT.

This rearrangement joins TRBV19 to TRBJ2-1, with 14 bases lining up with TRBD2. After removal of 5 bases from V and 8 bases from J, the junction contained 8 bases not matched to a gene. In germline, CDR1 is LNHDA, CDR2 SQIVND (reference sequence). This CDR3 has 16 amino acids. In DNA form, the CDR3 reads TGTGCCAGTAGTCTGACTAGCGGGAGGGCCACGCATGAGCAGTTCTTC. Translating gives CASSLTSGRATHEQFF. Looking up the rest from reference TRBV19 and TRBJ2-1 gives the full variable domain: DGGITQSPKYLFRKEGQNVTLSCEQNLNHDAMYWYRQDPGQGLRLIYYSQIVNDFQKGDIAEGYSVSREKKESFPLTVTSAQKNPTAFYLCASSLTSGRATHEQFFGPGTRLTVL.